This T cell receptor beta chain was profiled in a study of tissue T cells after allogeneic stem cell transplantation. Notes on the study in general: Few T cell clones were shared across patients, but motif clusters showed tissue-specific shared signatures.

Turning to this clone: The antigen is undetermined. Germline and genes here are mouse. The read terminates 1 residue ahead of where the CDR3 ends, so the germline J gene completes it.

CDR3 sequences, V/J genes, frequencies and template counts came from survey-depth TCRbeta sequencing. This table comes from immunoSEQ multiplex PCR, and its TCRdb copy is limited to in-frame clones, with some not included. The sample comprises about 880 clones, about 53% of which are singletons, and 41% rests with the top ten. The CDR3 runs 15 residues. Germline loops: CDR1 SGHSN, CDR2 HYEKVE. Trimming left V 4 bases short and J 3 bases short, with 14 bases between. Time point denoted: mouse harvest day 14 after allogeneic transplant. The graft held 10^6 splenic CD5+ T cells and 10^7 T-cell-depleted bone marrow cells. This mouse GVHD model was MHC-mismatched B6 to BALB/c, profiled day 7 or 14.

Sequenced input: liver tissue. This chain links TRBV12-1 with TRBJ2-2, with D possibly TRBD1 on 6 matching bases. This TCR derives from a female BALB/c mouse given C57BL/6 T cells with graft-versus-host disease after an allogeneic hematopoietic cell transplant. The CDR3 protein is CASSLRQGHTGQLYF. The CDR3 DNA, read in part, is TGTGCCAGCTCCCTCCGGCAGGGGCACACCGGGCAGCTCTAC.